Each of the 21 T cell receptor beta chains below was sequenced from the same sample in a study of T-cell memory formation after mild COVID-19. MiXCR was run by TCRdb on the 5' RACE reads, yielding one entry per CDR3 protein. Among roughly 200,000 distinct CDR3 sequences listed, approximately 16% were seen once. Specimen: PBMCs or a T cell subset sorted from them (not recorded which). These receptors originate from an adult woman who had mild COVID-19 (a few samples of this study predate the infection). Cell type and time point are not known.

This chain uses TRBV6-5 with TRBJ1-1; TRBD1 agrees at 9 bases. With 6 bases clipped from V and 5 bases from J, the junction kept 4 bases outside the gene matches. The CDR3 spans 13 residues. Germline-derived CDR1 and CDR2 are MNHEY and SVGAGI. CDR3 amino acids: CASRRGTGTEAFF. Written as DNA, the CDR3 is TGTGCCAGCAGGCGTGGGACAGGGACTGAAGCTTTCTTT.

This clonotype was seen a handful of times. This chain links TRBV7-3 with TRBJ2-7; D call uncertain. This CDR3 is 13 amino acids long. Germline V gives CDR1 SGHTA, CDR2 FQGTGA. Trimming took off 5 bases at V and 5 bases at J, with 13 bases between the two ends. CDR3 sequence (DNA): TGTGCCAGCAGCCCTAGGGTTGACGACGAGCAGTACTTC. It translates to CASSPRVDDEQYF.

This clonotype was seen only a few times. This sequence joins TRBV23-1 and TRBJ1-5; D remains unclear. TRBV23-1 is filed as an ORF, its function uncertain. CDR3 length equals 17 residues. Trimming took 0 bases from V and 2 from J, leaving 14 bases between them. This CDR3 reads CASSQSRRGMGNQPQHF. In DNA, the CDR3 is TGCGCCAGCAGTCAATCGCGCCGAGGGATGGGCAATCAGCCCCAGCATTTT.

This chain uses TRBV7-3 with TRBJ2-1, with 9 nucleotides matching TRBD1. CDR1 is SGHTA and CDR2 is FQGTGA in the germline V gene. The CDR3 extends over 15 amino acids. After removal of 5 bases from V and 3 bases from J, the junction contained 5 bases not matched to a gene. The chain's CDR3 is CASSADRGGYNEQFF. The CDR3 DNA follows: TGTGCCAGCAGCGCGGACAGGGGCGGCTACAATGAGCAGTTCTTC.

V and J are TRBV30 and TRBJ2-5; D ambiguous. This CDR3 comprises 11 residues. Per the germline V gene, CDR1 is GTSNPN and CDR2 is SVGIG (reference sequence). V gave up 0 bases and J gave up 5 bases, with 4 bases separating them. CDR3 in amino acids: CAWSVWETQYF. The CDR3 coding sequence is TGTGCCTGGAGTGTTTGGGAGACCCAGTACTTC.

DNA for the CDR3: TGTGCCAGCAGCTCAAGGAGGGGTGGTAATCGCAATGAGCAGTTCTTC. It specifies CASSSRRGGNRNEQFF. V gene TRBV7-2 combines with J gene TRBJ2-1; D is possibly TRBD2 (6 bases). The V gene lost 4 bases and the J gene lost 6 bases, with 19 bases spanning the gap. CDR1 is SGHTA, CDR2 FQGNSA, per germline. This CDR3 has 16 amino acids.

The chain employs TRBV6-5 and TRBJ2-1; the D is unclear. Germline V lookup: CDR1 MNHEY, CDR2 SVGAGI. The CDR3 contains 12 residues. V was trimmed by 8 bases and J by 3 bases, leaving 8 bases between them. The CDR3 bases are TGTGCCAGCGTCGGTGGCTACAATGAGCAGTTCTTC. Protein product: CASVGGYNEQFF.

There are a few counts of this clonotype. The genes are TRBV2 and TRBJ2-7, with a weak D call TRBD1 (5 bases). V was trimmed by 7 bases and J by 7 bases, leaving 20 bases between them. Germline assignment: CDR1 SNHLY and CDR2 FYNNEI. The CDR3 loop spans 14 amino acids. CDR3 amino acids: CASKLGQGPLEQYF. The CDR3 nucleotides are TGTGCCAGCAAGTTAGGGCAGGGCCCGCTAGAGCAGTACTTC.

The chain joins TRBV11-2 to TRBJ1-2; possibly TRBD1 for D (5 bases). Trimming took off 6 bases at V and 2 bases at J, with 22 bases between the two ends. The CDR3 runs 17 residues. Per germline, CDR1 SGHAT and CDR2 FQNNGV. The CDR3 here is CASSKGFAQRGNYGYTF. CDR3 bases: TGTGCCAGCAGTAAGGGGTTTGCGCAGCGGGGGAACTATGGCTACACCTTC.

This clonotype was detected only a few times. The chain links TRBV7-9 to TRBJ2-3; 7 nucleotides align to TRBD2. This CDR3 region has 13 residues. CDR1 is SEHNR, CDR2 FQNEAQ, per germline (reference sequence). V shed 7 bases and J 8 bases; nucleotides not matched to a gene: 9. CDR3 residues: CASTGLSGGTQYF. The CDR3 DNA reads TGTGCCAGCACCGGACTATCGGGGGGTACGCAGTATTTT.

This rearrangement joins TRBV29-1 to TRBJ2-7; D remains unclear. CDR3 size: 14 residues. Germline values: CDR1 SQVTM, CDR2 ANQGSEA. The ends were cut back, 0 bases at V and 1 base at J, with 10 bases in the middle. The CDR3 spells CSVEESGVSYEQYF. The DNA for the CDR3 is TGCAGCGTTGAAGAGTCTGGGGTTTCCTACGAGCAGTACTTC.

Only a few counts were recorded for this clonotype. The rearrangement joins TRBV29-1 to TRBJ2-5; D may correspond to TRBD1 or TRBD2 (6 bases each). There are 13 residues in the CDR3. CDR1 and CDR2 from the germline V gene are SQVTM and ANQGSEA. The V gene lost 4 bases and the J gene lost 5 bases, with 14 bases spanning the gap. CDR3 loop: CSVGGASGETQYF. CDR3 nucleotide sequence: TGCAGCGTTGGGGGGGCAAGTGGGGAGACCCAGTACTTC.

The chain uses TRBV12-3 or TRBV12-4 and TRBJ2-5; D unclear. The CDR3 consists of 15 residues. V lost 0 bases and J 1 base, leaving 9 bases between the germline ends. The CDR3 loop is CASSLAPARQETQYF. CDR3 in DNA: TGTGCCAGCAGTTTAGCGCCGGCTCGCCAAGAGACCCAGTACTTC.

This clonotype turned up a few times. This chain links TRBV27 with TRBJ2-1, with D uncertain. V lost 3 bases and J 2 bases, leaving 8 bases between the germline ends. CDR3 length: 14 residues. Looked up from germline, CDR1 is MNHEY and CDR2 is SMNVEV (reference sequence). The DNA of the CDR3 is TGTGCCAGCAGTTTGAGAAGGCCCTACAATGAGCAGTTCTTC. Protein product: CASSLRRPYNEQFF.

This chain joins TRBV18 and TRBJ1-1; 7 nucleotides line up with TRBD1. CDR1 and CDR2 (germline): KGHSH, LQKENI. Losses at the gene ends were 6 bases for V and 6 bases for J; bases not matched to a gene: 7. The CDR3 runs to 13 residues. CDR3 protein: CASSLDRDSEAFF. The CDR3, as DNA: TGTGCCAGCTCTCTCGACAGGGACTCTGAAGCTTTCTTT. The whole variable domain, remainder taken from reference TRBV18 and TRBJ1-1, is NAGVMQNPRHLVRRRGQEARLRCSPMKGHSHVYWYRQLPEEGLKFMVYLQKENIIDESGMPKERFSAEFPKEGPSILRIQQVVRGDSAAYFCASSLDRDSEAFFGQGTRLTVV.

The chain employs TRBV20-1 and TRBJ1-1; D not certain. The V gene's germline CDR1 is DFQATT and CDR2 SNEGSKA (reference sequence). This CDR3 has 11 residues. With 3 bases removed from V and 6 bases from J, the gap between germline ends came to 8 bases. The CDR3 region has the DNA TGCAGTGCTAGTGTCCCCGCTGAAGCTTTCTTT. This codes for CSASVPAEAFF.

This clonotype was observed a few times. V gene TRBV5-1 combines with J gene TRBJ1-2; 9 nucleotides align to TRBD1. Trimming removed 0 bases from V and 4 bases from J; junction bases left unmatched: 10. The germline V gene has CDR1 SGHRS and CDR2 YFSETQ. The CDR3 loop spans 17 amino acids. CDR3 sequence: CASSLVSGQGKGYGYTF. The CDR3 DNA reads as TGCGCCAGCAGCTTGGTCTCGGGACAGGGCAAGGGCTATGGCTACACCTTC.

This clonotype showed up just a few times. V and J are TRBV7-6 and TRBJ1-1; no clear D gene. Per germline, CDR1 SGHVS and CDR2 FNYEAQ. The CDR3 has 16 amino acids. Between the trimmed V and J ends, which lost 3 bases and 0 bases, there was a span of 14 bases. The CDR3 nucleotides are TGTGCCAGCAGCTTTAAGTATGGGAGCATGAACACTGAAGCTTTCTTT. Its translation is CASSFKYGSMNTEAFF.

The V and J genes are TRBV4-2 and TRBJ1-4; D gene unclear. Germline V CDR1 and CDR2: LGHNA, YNFKEQ. V was shortened by 3 bases and J by 1 base, with 12 bases between the two germline ends. The length of the CDR3 is 16 residues. The CDR3 nucleotides read TGTGCCAGCAGCCAGGCTTACGAGGGAACTAATGAAAAACTGTTTTTT. Translated, it gives CASSQAYEGTNEKLFF.

This clonotype was recorded many times. The J gene is TRBJ2-1, the V gene TRBV2; D is possibly TRBD2 (7 bases). The CDR3 loop spans 14 amino acids. In germline, CDR1 is SNHLY, CDR2 FYNNEI. Between the trimmed V and J ends, which lost 1 base and 9 bases, there was a span of 13 bases. CDR3 loop: CASSEVGGPVEQFF. CDR3 coding DNA: TGTGCCAGCAGTGAAGTGGGGGGGCCGGTTGAGCAGTTCTTC.

This clonotype was recorded at least ten times. The rearrangement uses TRBV5-5 and TRBJ2-7, with TRBD1 matching 9 bases. The germline V gene has CDR1 SGHKS and CDR2 YYEKEE (reference sequence). V shed 6 bases and J 6 bases; nucleotides not matched to a gene: 10. The CDR3 sequence is 14 residues long. This chain's CDR3 is CASTVRQGVLEQYF. CDR3 nucleotides: TGTGCCAGCACCGTGAGACAGGGGGTTCTCGAGCAGTACTTC.